The rows below give T cell receptor beta chains drawn from one sample of a study of T cell responses to AZD1222 COVID-19 vaccine. Repertoires were generated with immunoSEQ multiplex PCR, while TCRdb's copy carries only in-frame clones and drops some. The sample lists 100,000 to 120,000 clones, 80% to 95% occurring once. The material sequenced was peripheral blood, taken on day 0 of AZD1222 vaccination. These receptors were taken from an adult in good health. Each CDR3 is given with its conserved first and last residue. The listing skips clone size in some rows; elsewhere it reads once, few, many or a size class.

abundance: NA; v_gene: TRBV2; CDR3aa: CASSDPSAGYEQYF
abundance: once; v_gene: TRBV25-1; CDR3aa: CASSEGGAGELFF
abundance: NA; v_gene: TRBV29-1; CDR3aa: CSVGDRANIQYF
abundance: NA; v_gene: TRBV11-2; CDR3aa: CASSLGGTGSPLHF
abundance: once; v_gene: TRBV28; CDR3aa: CASSPTGTGGREQFF
abundance: NA; v_gene: TRBV12-3/TRBV12-4; CDR3aa: CASTADRKAFF
abundance: NA; v_gene: TRBV3-1/TRBV3-2; CDR3aa: CASSQWTGTNTGELFF
abundance: NA; v_gene: TRBV28; CDR3aa: CASSQPMTYEQYF
abundance: NA; v_gene: TRBV6-5; CDR3aa: CASNLDGPRDGYTF
abundance: NA; v_gene: TRBV7-3; CDR3aa: CASSSGTGNGYTF
abundance: NA; v_gene: TRBV2; CDR3aa: CASSLGGGNIQYF
abundance: NA; v_gene: TRBV21-1; CDR3aa: CASSSDGEALYEQYF
abundance: NA; v_gene: TRBV5-5; CDR3aa: CASSPDRASYEQYF
abundance: NA; v_gene: TRBV10-3; CDR3aa: CAVAGQGSNTEAFF
abundance: NA; v_gene: TRBV27; CDR3aa: CASSLSMGSYGYTF
abundance: NA; v_gene: TRBV12-5; CDR3aa: CASGLGVGGNSYNEQFF
abundance: few; v_gene: TRBV2; CDR3aa: CASLGTSGYNEQFF
abundance: NA; v_gene: TRBV11-2; CDR3aa: CASSLDQGQPQHF
abundance: NA; v_gene: TRBV19; CDR3aa: CASSIFPGRDTEAFF
abundance: NA; v_gene: TRBV7-9; CDR3aa: CASSFEVSSYEQYF
abundance: NA; v_gene: TRBV3-1/TRBV3-2; CDR3aa: CASSQGQWGGEKLFF
abundance: NA; v_gene: TRBV6-5; CDR3aa: CASSSGLRTKTGQYF
abundance: once; v_gene: TRBV3-1/TRBV3-2; CDR3aa: CASSLEQGFHEQYF
abundance: NA; v_gene: TRBV7-9; CDR3aa: CASSFRGQGEETQYF
abundance: once; v_gene: TRBV2; CDR3aa: CASSDQGYEQYF
abundance: NA; v_gene: TRBV27; CDR3aa: CASSWRGGEQYF
abundance: NA; v_gene: TRBV20-1; CDR3aa: CSATGYTEAFF
abundance: NA; v_gene: TRBV28; CDR3aa: CASRQTGGPTEAFF